The next 2 T cell receptor beta chains were all read from a single sample in a study of blood T cell repertoires in COVID-19. The method was immunoSEQ multiplex PCR; TCRdb's version includes in-frame clones alone and lacks a portion of them. This sample yields 150,000 to 170,000 clones, of which 70% to 85% are seen a single time; around 0.63% belongs to the top ten. Sequenced: peripheral blood. Every receptor here comes from a man in his 60s with COVID-19, enrolled during active disease.

This chain joins TRBV2 and TRBJ1-1; 9 bases map to TRBD1. The CDR3 is made up of 12 amino acids. The germline V gene encodes CDR1 SNHLY and CDR2 FYNNEI. J was trimmed by 5 bases and V by 8 bases; bases with no gene match: 3. DNA of the CDR3: TGTGCCAGCGTCGGGACAGGGACTGAAGCTTTCTTT. Translated: CASVGTGTEAFF.

This chain links TRBV6-5 with TRBJ2-7; tentative D call: TRBD1 (6 bases). Between the trimmed V and J ends, which lost 6 bases and 4 bases, there was a span of 19 bases. Germline V lookup: CDR1 MNHEY, CDR2 SVGAGI. The CDR3 covers 15 residues. CDR3 nucleotide sequence: TGTGCCAGCAGCGCCGCTGCAGGGGTGGGGTACGAGCAGTACTTC. As protein: CASSAAAGVGYEQYF.